These 21 T cell receptor beta chains came from one sample sequenced in a study of shared clonotypes between healthy human individuals. Naive CD8 cells lacked CD45RO, underwent positive selection for CCR7 and left out terminally differentiated effector memory CD45RA+ cells. The table came from immunoSEQ multiplex PCR; TCRdb's copy has only in-frame clones and leaves some out. The sample yields about 2.1 million clones, more than 85% seen once. The sample consisted of naive CD8+ T cells from PBMCs. Receptor source: a man younger than 35 in good health. Some clones in this sample may be carry-over from other donors' samples.

The V and J genes are TRBV5-1 and TRBJ1-6; tentative D call: TRBD1 (6 bases). The germline V and J ends were trimmed by 0 bases and 8 bases, with 12 bases remaining between them. The CDR3 is made up of 15 amino acids. CDR1 is SGHRS and CDR2 is YFSETQ in the germline V gene. The CDR3 nucleotides are TGCGCCAGCAGCTTGGACCCAGGGGATGATTCACCCCTCCACTTT. It specifies CASSLDPGDDSPLHF. The full variable domain, rest sourced from reference TRBV5-1 and TRBJ1-6, is KAGVTQTPRYLIKTRGQQVTLSCSPISGHRSVSWYQQTPGQGLQFLFEYFSETQRNKGNFPGRFSGRQFSNSRSEMNVSTLELGDSALYLCASSLDPGDDSPLHFGNGTRLTVT.

This sequence joins TRBV7-8 and TRBJ2-6, with 9 bases matching TRBD1. After removal of 4 bases from V and 4 bases from J, the junction contained 11 bases not matched to a gene. CDR3 length: 18 residues. Germline lookup yields CDR1 SGHVS and CDR2 FQNEAQ. The CDR3 coding sequence is TGTGCCAGCAGCTATAAGCGGGACAGGGCACCCGGGGCCAACGTCCTGACTTTC. Protein sequence: CASSYKRDRAPGANVLTF.

V gene TRBV4-1 combines with J gene TRBJ2-2; 7 bases are shared with TRBD1. The CDR3 consists of 14 residues. Trimming took 6 bases from V and 4 from J; bases not matched to a gene: 5. Germline assignment: CDR1 MGHRA and CDR2 YSYEKL. CDR3 bases: TGCGCCAGCAGTATGGGACAGACCACCGGGGAGCTGTTTTTT. It translates to CASSMGQTTGELFF.

This chain joins TRBV5-6 and TRBJ2-7; 7 bases match TRBD1. Germline V gene data show CDR1 as SGHDT and CDR2 as YYEEEE. J was trimmed by 5 bases and V by 0 bases; bases with no gene match: 11. The CDR3 runs to 16 residues. This CDR3 reads CASSLAPVEGGHEQYF. The CDR3, as DNA: TGTGCCAGCAGCTTGGCGCCTGTTGAAGGGGGCCACGAGCAGTACTTC.

V gene TRBV9 combines with J gene TRBJ2-5; TRBD2 agrees at 7 bases. The germline V gene encodes CDR1 SGDLS and CDR2 YYNGEE. V lost 1 base, J lost 4 bases, and 10 bases stayed unmatched. The CDR3 covers 16 residues. The CDR3, as DNA: TGTGCCAGCAGCGTACTAGCGGAGTGGGGAAGAGAGACCCAGTACTTC. Translation: CASSVLAEWGRETQYF.

The chain recombines TRBV7-3 with TRBJ2-3; D ambiguous. Germline V gives CDR1 SGHTA, CDR2 FQGTGA. V was pared by 3 bases and J by 6 bases, with 7 bases between. CDR3 length: 12 residues. The CDR3 loop reads CASSFDLDTQYF. In DNA form, the CDR3 reads TGTGCCAGCAGCTTTGACTTGGATACGCAGTATTTT.

The J gene is TRBJ2-2, the V gene TRBV7-9; 11 nucleotides agree with TRBD2. Losses at the gene ends were 5 bases for V and 1 base for J; bases not matched to a gene: 6. This CDR3 region has 17 residues. Germline V gene data show CDR1 as SEHNR and CDR2 as FQNEAQ (reference sequence). CDR3 sequence (DNA): TGTGCCAGCAGCGGCCGACTAGCGGGATTGAACACCGGGGAGCTGTTTTTT. Amino acids: CASSGRLAGLNTGELFF.

Remarks on this clone: Other nucleotide sequences in the sample specify the same CDR3. For the CDR3, the DNA is TGTGCCAGCAGCCCACGACAGGGGACTGAAGCTTTCTTT. Its protein is CASSPRQGTEAFF. The chain joins TRBV11-3 to TRBJ1-1; 8 bases are a match to TRBD1. The CDR3 runs 13 residues. V dropped 5 bases and J dropped 5; count of bases not matched to a gene: 4. In germline, CDR1 is SGHNT, CDR2 YENEEA.

V gene TRBV30 combines with J gene TRBJ2-7; D is perhaps TRBD2 (6 bases). The length of the CDR3 is 12 residues. Germline CDR1 reads GTSNPN; CDR2 reads SVGIG (reference sequence). The V gene lost 4 bases and the J gene lost 4 bases, with 11 bases spanning the gap. This chain's CDR3 is CAWTGSGYEQYF. The CDR3 DNA reads TGTGCCTGGACCGGGAGTGGGTACGAGCAGTACTTC.

On this clone itself: Germline is not matched at one junction end, which may reflect a read error. This sequence joins TRBV28 and TRBJ2-7, with D possibly matching TRBD2 (5 bases). The CDR3 has 14 amino acids. Germline values: CDR1 MDHEN, CDR2 SYDVKM. The CDR3 reads CATFGESSSHEQYF. The CDR3 bases are TGTGCCACCTTCGGGGAGAGTAGCTCCCACGAGCAGTACTTC.

The chain combines TRBV9 with TRBJ2-5; 8 bases fit TRBD1. Looked up from germline, CDR1 is SGDLS and CDR2 is YYNGEE. V dropped 3 bases and J dropped 2; count of bases not matched to a gene: 3. The CDR3 contains 14 residues. DNA of the CDR3: TGTGCCAGCAGCGCGACAGGGGCGCAAGAGACCCAGTACTTC. Its protein product is CASSATGAQETQYF.

This clone was observed once. The chain is built from TRBV14 and TRBJ2-1, with 10 bases identical to TRBD2. The CDR3 spans 15 residues. Trimming cost V 4 bases and J 8 bases; bases outside gene matches: 8. Germline values: CDR1 SGHDN, CDR2 FVKESK. The CDR3 region has the DNA TGTGCCAGCAGCCGGAGTAGCGGGAGGTTCGATGAGCAGTTCTTC. As protein: CASSRSSGRFDEQFF.

V usage is TRBV11-3 and J usage is TRBJ2-3, with TRBD2 matching 9 bases. With 5 bases clipped from V and 2 bases from J, the junction kept 17 bases outside the gene matches. The CDR3 runs to 19 residues. The germline V gene has CDR1 SGHNT and CDR2 YENEEA. CDR3 nucleotides: TGTGCCAGCAGCCGCGGACTAGCGAGAGACCTGGGGATCACAGATACGCAGTATTTT. This encodes CASSRGLARDLGITDTQYF.

Here the CDR3 DNA reads TGTGCCAGCAGCCAGCGGGAGGGGGGCACAGATACGCAGTATTTT. Translated: CASSQREGGTDTQYF. This chain connects TRBV13 to TRBJ2-3; 10 bases map to TRBD2. The CDR3 contains 15 residues. Germline V gene data show CDR1 as PRHDT and CDR2 as FYEKMQ (reference sequence). J was trimmed by 1 base and V by 5 bases; bases with no gene match: 3.

The chain recombines TRBV19 with TRBJ2-1; 7 bases line up with TRBD1. V was pared by 6 bases and J by 3 bases, with 8 bases of the junction left unmatched. Germline V gene lookup returns CDR1 LNHDA and CDR2 SQIVND (reference sequence). The CDR3 is 15 amino acids. The CDR3 is CASRTGQTFYNEQFF. The CDR3 bases are TGTGCCAGTAGGACGGGACAGACTTTCTACAATGAGCAGTTCTTC.

V gene TRBV28 combines with J gene TRBJ2-7; no clear D gene. CDR3 length equals 15 residues. Germline CDR1 and CDR2: MDHEN and SYDVKM. The ends were cut back, 2 bases at V and 0 bases at J, with 11 bases in the middle. The CDR3: CASSLVSDNSYEQYF. The CDR3 DNA follows: TGTGCCAGCAGTTTAGTCTCCGACAACTCCTACGAGCAGTACTTC.

Note on this clone: Other DNA sequences from this sample encode an identical CDR3 as well. The rearrangement uses TRBV9 and TRBJ2-2; D is unresolved. The CDR3 consists of 12 residues. Germline CDR1 SGDLS, CDR2 YYNGEE. The V and J ends lost 0 bases and 9 bases respectively, with 6 bases between them. The CDR3 region is CASSVVGRELFF. CDR3 nucleotide sequence: TGTGCCAGCAGCGTAGTAGGCCGGGAGCTGTTTTTT.

The V and J genes are TRBV7-6 and TRBJ2-5; D is possibly TRBD1 or TRBD2 (5 bases each). The V gene's germline CDR1 is SGHVS and CDR2 FNYEAQ. The V end lost 4 bases, the J end lost 2 bases, and 14 bases lay between the germline ends. The CDR3 sequence is 15 residues long. DNA for the CDR3: TGTGCCAGCAGCTCGGGGCTAGGGGATCAAGAGACCCAGTACTTC. Its protein is CASSSGLGDQETQYF.

A few counts support this clone. The chain is built from TRBV19 and TRBJ1-1; tentative D call: TRBD1 (6 bases). Germline lookup yields CDR1 LNHDA and CDR2 SQIVND (reference sequence). Trimming removed 7 bases at V and 7 bases at J, with 10 bases between. CDR3 length equals 11 residues. The CDR3: CASNRVDEAFF. CDR3 nucleotide sequence: TGTGCCAGTAACAGGGTGGATGAAGCTTTCTTT. Full variable domain (missing parts from reference TRBV19 and TRBJ1-1): DGGITQSPKYLFRKEGQNVTLSCEQNLNHDAMYWYRQDPGQGLRLIYYSQIVNDFQKGDIAEGYSVSREKKESFPLTVTSAQKNPTAFYLCASNRVDEAFFGQGTRLTVV.

A few counts support this clone. In nucleotides, the CDR3 is TGCGCCAGCAGCCAAGATGGGTGGAAAGCTTTCTTT. Protein product: CASSQDGWKAFF. The chain combines TRBV4-1 with TRBJ1-1, with D hard to call. Germline V lookup: CDR1 MGHRA, CDR2 YSYEKL. Trimming took off 0 bases at V and 9 bases at J, with 8 bases between the two ends. The CDR3 loop spans 12 amino acids.

The chain links TRBV19 to TRBJ2-1; D is possibly TRBD2 (5 bases). The CDR3 covers 14 residues. The germline V and J ends were trimmed by 2 bases and 6 bases, with 11 bases remaining between them. Germline CDR1 is LNHDA and CDR2 is SQIVND (reference sequence). The DNA of the CDR3 is TGTGCCAGTAGTATAAGTATGGCGGGCAATGAGCAGTTCTTC. This codes for CASSISMAGNEQFF. The variable domain in full, completed from reference TRBV19 and TRBJ2-1, reads DGGITQSPKYLFRKEGQNVTLSCEQNLNHDAMYWYRQDPGQGLRLIYYSQIVNDFQKGDIAEGYSVSREKKESFPLTVTSAQKNPTAFYLCASSISMAGNEQFFGPGTRLTVL.